Shown below are 26 T cell receptor beta chains from a single sample sequenced in a study of CD8 T cells in Susac syndrome. Random hexamers were used to reverse transcribe about 0.5 to 1 ug of RNA. TCRdb analysed the immunoSEQ multiplex PCR reads with MiXCR anew, one entry per CDR3 protein. Here the sample spans 120,000 or so distinct CDR3 sequences, just under 95% being singletons. The source material was CD8+ T cells from PBMCs. Receptors originate from a human donor with Susac syndrome.

This rearrangement joins TRBV11-2 to TRBJ2-2; D is unresolved. Trimming left V 2 bases short and J 3 bases short, with 7 bases between. Germline-derived CDR1 and CDR2 are SGHAT and FQNNGV. The CDR3 length is 14 residues. DNA for the CDR3: TGTGCCAGCAGCTTATTAGAAGACACCGGGGAGCTGTTTTTT. Its translation is CASSLLEDTGELFF.

The rearrangement joins TRBV20-1 to TRBJ2-2, with a tentative D call TRBD1 (5 bases). The germline V gene encodes CDR1 DFQATT and CDR2 SNEGSKA (reference sequence). The CDR3 totals 15 residues. The V gene lost 1 base and the J gene lost 1 base, with 10 bases spanning the gap. The DNA for the CDR3 is TGCAGTGCTAGAGTTTTGGGGCGGAACACCGGGGAGCTGTTTTTT. It codes for CSARVLGRNTGELFF.

The chain employs TRBV3-1 and TRBJ2-1; a possible D gene is TRBD1 (5 bases). The CDR3 consists of 16 residues. V shed 4 bases and J shed 7 bases, with 20 bases lying between them. Germline CDR1 LGHDT, CDR2 YNNKEL (reference sequence). CDR3 region: CASSLSKGRTWNEQFF. CDR3 DNA sequence: TGTGCCAGCAGCCTAAGCAAGGGGCGAACCTGGAATGAGCAGTTCTTC.

The CDR3 sequence is CASSGRTGRNDEQYF. DNA of the CDR3: TGTGCCAGCAGCGGACGGACAGGGCGTAACGACGAGCAGTACTTC. This rearrangement joins TRBV5-4 to TRBJ2-7, with 8 bases matching TRBD1. After removal of 4 bases from V and 5 bases from J, the junction contained 11 bases not matched to a gene. The CDR3 has 15 amino acids. The germline CDR1 and CDR2 sequences are SGHNT and YYREEE (reference sequence).

In this sample, this clonotype turned up once. The rearrangement links TRBV6-6 to TRBJ2-7; D is tentatively TRBD1 or TRBD2 (5 bases each). There are 12 residues in the CDR3. Per germline, CDR1 MNHNY and CDR2 SVGAGI (reference sequence). V gave up 6 bases and J gave up 6 bases, with 12 bases separating them. CDR3: CASRGRSVEQYF. The CDR3 nucleotides are TGTGCCAGCAGGGGACGCAGTGTCGAGCAGTACTTC.

The rearrangement uses TRBV12-5 and TRBJ1-5, with 8 bases aligning to TRBD1. The CDR3 totals 16 residues. The germline gives CDR1 LGHNT, CDR2 FRNRAP. V dropped 6 bases and J dropped 2; count of bases not matched to a gene: 9. CDR3 sequence: CASGLGGQGGNQPQHF. In DNA form, the CDR3 reads TGTGCTAGTGGCCTGGGCGGACAGGGCGGCAATCAGCCCCAGCATTTT.

CDR3 sequence (DNA): TGTGCCAGCAGTTCCAGGGACCCCTACGAGCAGTACTTC. Amino acid sequence: CASSSRDPYEQYF. The chain has TRBV27 and TRBJ2-7; tentatively, D is TRBD1 or TRBD2 (5 bases each). This CDR3 is 13 amino acids long. Trimming cost V 4 bases and J 2 bases, with 9 bases left between them. The germline CDR1 and CDR2 sequences are MNHEY and SMNVEV (reference sequence).

The V call is TRBV29-1, the J call TRBJ1-2; D is possibly TRBD1 (6 bases). The CDR3 totals 13 residues. Trimming pared 3 bases from V and 8 bases from J, leaving 16 bases between. The germline V gene has CDR1 SQVTM and CDR2 ANQGSEA. CDR3 DNA sequence: TGCAGCGTTGATCCAGGCCCTAGGGGGGGCTACACCTTC. It specifies CSVDPGPRGGYTF.

V and J are TRBV11-2 and TRBJ2-3, with 12 bases lining up with TRBD2. The CDR3 spans 19 residues. The V gene end was trimmed by 5 bases and the J gene end by 2 bases; junction bases not matched to a gene: 14. The germline V gene has CDR1 SGHAT and CDR2 FQNNGV. Here the CDR3 reads CASSPRASSGGAPTDTQYF. The CDR3 nucleotides are TGTGCCAGCAGCCCAAGGGCTTCTAGCGGGGGGGCCCCCACAGATACGCAGTATTTT.

The chain uses TRBV9 and TRBJ2-7; possibly TRBD1 or TRBD2 for D (5 bases each). Trimming removed 3 bases at V and 4 bases at J, with 23 bases between. This CDR3 contains 17 residues. Per germline, CDR1 SGDLS and CDR2 YYNGEE. The CDR3 here is CASSALGEPSVAYEQYF. In nucleotides, the CDR3 is TGTGCCAGCAGCGCTTTAGGGGAACCTAGTGTAGCGTACGAGCAGTACTTC.

The chain couples TRBV14 to TRBJ2-1, with D possibly matching TRBD2 (5 bases). The ends were cut back, 1 base at V and 9 bases at J, with 13 bases in the middle. Germline V gene sequence: CDR1 SGHDN, CDR2 FVKESK. The CDR3 extends over 14 amino acids. CDR3: CASSQALASSEQFF. The DNA of the CDR3 is TGTGCCAGCAGCCAAGCGCTAGCTTCTAGTGAGCAGTTCTTC.

The V call is TRBV7-9, the J call TRBJ1-2; TRBD1 agrees at 7 bases. The CDR3 covers 13 residues. In germline, CDR1 is SEHNR, CDR2 FQNEAQ (reference sequence). With 3 bases clipped from V and 4 bases from J, the junction kept 2 bases outside the gene matches. CDR3 bases: TGTGCCAGCAGCTTGAGGACAGGCTATGGCTACACCTTC. It is translated as CASSLRTGYGYTF.

The chain has TRBV20-1 and TRBJ1-2; D ambiguous. The germline gives CDR1 DFQATT, CDR2 SNEGSKA (reference sequence). The germline V and J ends were trimmed by 8 bases and 0 bases, with 10 bases remaining between them. The CDR3 runs to 12 residues. The CDR3 region is CSTFAANYGYTF. Written as DNA, the CDR3 is TGCAGTACCTTTGCAGCTAACTATGGCTACACCTTC.

The genes are TRBV14 and TRBJ1-6; no firm D call. The CDR3 spans 14 residues. The germline CDR1 and CDR2 sequences are SGHDN and FVKESK. V was pared by 4 bases and J by 9 bases, with 13 bases between. DNA of the CDR3: TGTGCCAGCAGCCTGCTCGAGGGAAGTTCACCCCTCCACTTT. This sequence encodes CASSLLEGSSPLHF. The full variable domain, completed using reference TRBV14 and TRBJ1-6, is EAGVTQFPSHSVIEKGQTVTLRCDPISGHDNLYWYRRVMGKEIKFLLHFVKESKQDESGMPNNRFLAERTGGTYSTLKVQPAELEDSGVYFCASSLLEGSSPLHFGNGTRLTVT.

This chain connects TRBV29-1 to TRBJ2-7; D might be TRBD2 (6 bases). The length of the CDR3 is 13 residues. V lost 6 bases to trimming and J lost 0 bases, with 12 bases between them. CDR1 and CDR2 from the germline V gene are SQVTM and ANQGSEA. The CDR3, as DNA: TGCAGCGTAGAGGAGGGGTCCTCCTACGAGCAGTACTTC. This encodes CSVEEGSSYEQYF.

CDR3 region: CASSYGASMFEKYF. The CDR3 DNA sequence: TGTGCCAGCAGTTACGGAGCTTCCATGTTTGAGAAGTACTTC. The chain combines TRBV6-5 with TRBJ2-5; D unclear. Per germline, CDR1 MNHEY and CDR2 SVGAGI. CDR3 length: 14 amino acids. The V and J ends lost 2 bases and 12 bases respectively, with 19 bases between them.

This chain joins TRBV5-4 and TRBJ1-2; 8 bases fit TRBD1. The CDR3 is 14 residues long. Germline trimming cut 0 bases from V and 6 bases from J; bases unmatched to any gene: 4. In germline, CDR1 is SGHNT, CDR2 YYREEE (reference sequence). The CDR3 reads CASSLEDRADGYTF. The CDR3 DNA sequence: TGTGCCAGCAGCTTGGAGGACAGGGCGGATGGCTACACCTTC.

The J gene is TRBJ1-2, the V gene TRBV7-3; D remains ambiguous. V was pared by 5 bases and J by 2 bases, with 15 bases between. The CDR3 spans 15 residues. CDR1 and CDR2 from the germline V gene are SGHTA and FQGTGA. CDR3 amino acids: CASSPTPENNYGYTF. The CDR3 DNA reads TGTGCCAGCAGCCCCACACCAGAAAACAACTATGGCTACACCTTC.

This chain uses TRBV4-2 with TRBJ2-1; 11 nucleotides align to TRBD2. The CDR3 consists of 14 residues. Trimming took 3 bases from V and 8 from J; bases not matched to a gene: 3. Looked up from germline, CDR1 is LGHNA and CDR2 is YNFKEQ. CDR3 sequence reads: CASSQLAGGDEQFF. The DNA of the CDR3 is TGTGCCAGCAGCCAGTTAGCGGGGGGGGATGAGCAGTTCTTC.

V gene TRBV6-9 combines with J gene TRBJ2-7; D might be TRBD1 or TRBD2, each matching 5 bases. Germline V gene lookup returns CDR1 MNHGY and CDR2 SVAAGI. CDR3 size: 13 residues. Trimming took off 6 bases at V and 5 bases at J, with 14 bases between the two ends. The CDR3 here is CASSGEGCHEQYF. The DNA for the CDR3 is TGTGCCAGCAGCGGAGAGGGGTGCCACGAGCAGTACTTC.

V and J are TRBV4-2 and TRBJ1-1; 7 bases match TRBD1. The germline gives CDR1 LGHNA, CDR2 YNFKEQ. The V gene end was trimmed by 2 bases and the J gene end by 8 bases; junction bases not matched to a gene: 2. The CDR3 sequence is 12 residues long. The CDR3 loop reads CASSQMGQEAFF. In nucleotides, the CDR3 is TGTGCCAGCAGCCAAATGGGACAGGAAGCTTTCTTT.

In its sample, this clonotype was seen once. The J gene is TRBJ2-1, the V gene TRBV20-1; 7 bases are a match to TRBD1. Per germline, CDR1 DFQATT and CDR2 SNEGSKA (reference sequence). The V and J ends lost 6 bases and 7 bases, in that order; junction bases with no gene match: 12. The CDR3 consists of 14 residues. CDR3 sequence (DNA): TGCAGTGCGGCAGGGGGTCGGCGTGGAAATGAGCAGTTCTTC. Translating it yields CSAAGGRRGNEQFF.

The CDR3 bases are TGTGCCAGCAGTTTTGGGCCAGGGGGCGTCAATCAGCCCCAGCATTTT. This gives the protein CASSFGPGGVNQPQHF. The chain links TRBV12-3 or TRBV12-4 to TRBJ1-5, with 8 bases lining up with TRBD1. This CDR3 has 16 residues. Trimming removed 3 bases from V and 3 bases from J; junction bases left unmatched: 7.

The chain carries TRBV13 and TRBJ2-7; the match to TRBD1 covers 8 bases. Germline V gene data show CDR1 as PRHDT and CDR2 as FYEKMQ (reference sequence). The CDR3 is 12 amino acids. Trimming at V came to 5 bases and at J to 5 bases, leaving 2 bases not matched to a gene. The CDR3 loop reads CASSHRGDEQYF. The DNA of the CDR3 is TGTGCCAGCAGCCACAGGGGGGACGAGCAGTACTTC.

This chain joins TRBV15 and TRBJ1-1, with D possibly being TRBD1 (6 bases). This CDR3 comprises 14 residues. Per germline, CDR1 LNHNV and CDR2 YYDKDF (reference sequence). V lost 5 bases, J lost 3 bases, and 13 bases lay in between. The CDR3 sequence: CATSPAYRDTEAFF. The CDR3 DNA reads as TGTGCCACCAGCCCGGCCTACAGGGACACTGAAGCTTTCTTT.

This chain connects TRBV20-1 to TRBJ1-1; no firm D call. There are 15 residues in the CDR3. The germline V gene has CDR1 DFQATT and CDR2 SNEGSKA (reference sequence). V gave up 6 bases and J gave up 1 base, with 18 bases separating them. The CDR3 loop reads CSAPKLPMENTEAFF. CDR3 nucleotides: TGCAGTGCACCCAAGCTCCCGATGGAGAACACTGAAGCTTTCTTT.